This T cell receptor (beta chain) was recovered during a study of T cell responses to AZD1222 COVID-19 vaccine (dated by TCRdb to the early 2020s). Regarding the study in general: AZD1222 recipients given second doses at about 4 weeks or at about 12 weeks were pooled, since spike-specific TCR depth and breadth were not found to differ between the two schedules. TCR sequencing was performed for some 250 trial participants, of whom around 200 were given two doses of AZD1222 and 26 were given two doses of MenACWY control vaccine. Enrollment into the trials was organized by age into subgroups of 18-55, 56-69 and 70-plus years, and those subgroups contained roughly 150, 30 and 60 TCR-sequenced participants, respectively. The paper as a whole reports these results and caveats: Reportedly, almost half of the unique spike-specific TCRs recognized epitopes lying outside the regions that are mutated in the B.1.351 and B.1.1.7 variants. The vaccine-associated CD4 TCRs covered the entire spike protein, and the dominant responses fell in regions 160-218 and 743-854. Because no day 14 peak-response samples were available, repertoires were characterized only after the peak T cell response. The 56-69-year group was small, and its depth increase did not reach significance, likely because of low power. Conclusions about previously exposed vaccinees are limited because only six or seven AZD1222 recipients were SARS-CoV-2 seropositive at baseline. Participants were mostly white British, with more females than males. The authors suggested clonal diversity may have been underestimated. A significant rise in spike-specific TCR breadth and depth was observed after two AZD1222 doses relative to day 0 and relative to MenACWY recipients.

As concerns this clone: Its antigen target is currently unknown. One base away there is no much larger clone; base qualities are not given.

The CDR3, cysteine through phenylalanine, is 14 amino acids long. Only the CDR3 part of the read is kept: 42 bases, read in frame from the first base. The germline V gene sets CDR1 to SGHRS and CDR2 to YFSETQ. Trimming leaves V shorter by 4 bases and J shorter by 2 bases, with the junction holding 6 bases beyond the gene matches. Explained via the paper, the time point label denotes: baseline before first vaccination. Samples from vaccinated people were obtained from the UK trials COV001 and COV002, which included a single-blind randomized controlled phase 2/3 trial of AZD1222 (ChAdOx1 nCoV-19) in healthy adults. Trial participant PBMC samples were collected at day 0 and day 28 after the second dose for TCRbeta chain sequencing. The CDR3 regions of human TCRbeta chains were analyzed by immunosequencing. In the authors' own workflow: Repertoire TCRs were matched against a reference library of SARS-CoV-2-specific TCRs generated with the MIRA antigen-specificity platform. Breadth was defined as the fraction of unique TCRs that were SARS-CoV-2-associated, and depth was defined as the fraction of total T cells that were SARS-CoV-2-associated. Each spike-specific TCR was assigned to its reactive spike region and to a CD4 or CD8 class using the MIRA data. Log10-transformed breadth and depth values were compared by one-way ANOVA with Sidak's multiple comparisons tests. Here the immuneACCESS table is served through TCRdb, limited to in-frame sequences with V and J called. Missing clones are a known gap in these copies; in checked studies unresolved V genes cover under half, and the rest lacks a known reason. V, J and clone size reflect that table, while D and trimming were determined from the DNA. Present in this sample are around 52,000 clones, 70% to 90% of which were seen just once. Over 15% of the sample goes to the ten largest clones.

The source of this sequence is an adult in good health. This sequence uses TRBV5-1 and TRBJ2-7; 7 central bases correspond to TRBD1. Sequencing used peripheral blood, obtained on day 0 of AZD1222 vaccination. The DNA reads TGCGCCAGCAGCATAGGGACAGTTACCTACGAGCAGTACTTC. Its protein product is CASSIGTVTYEQYF.